This T cell receptor beta chain stems from a study of T cell responses to AZD1222 COVID-19 vaccine (dated by TCRdb to 2020 to 2023). About the full investigation: AZD1222 recipients with second doses at about 4 weeks or about 12 weeks were pooled, because spike-specific TCR depth and breadth did not differ between schedules. Trial participants were enrolled into age subgroups of 18-55, 56-69 and 70-plus years, which contained about 150, 27 and 61 TCR-sequenced participants, respectively. TCR sequencing covered 230 to 250 trial participants: 200 to 220 given two doses of AZD1222 and approximately 25 given two doses of MenACWY control vaccine. What the authors observed across the whole study: Participants were mostly white British and included more females than males, and it was suggested by the authors that clonal diversity may have been underestimated. No day 14 peak-response samples were available, so repertoires were characterized only after the peak T cell response. Reportedly, close to half of the unique spike-specific TCRs recognized epitopes lying outside the regions that are mutated in the B.1.351 and B.1.1.7 variants. Conclusions about previously exposed vaccinees are limited because only a handful of AZD1222 recipients were SARS-CoV-2 seropositive at baseline. In the small 56-69-year group, the increase in depth fell short of significance, most likely because of low power. A significant rise in spike-specific TCR breadth and depth was observed after two AZD1222 doses relative to day 0 and relative to MenACWY recipients. The whole spike protein was spanned by vaccine-associated CD4 TCRs, and dominant responses were seen in regions 160-218 and 743-854.

What the time point label conveys for this sample: baseline before first vaccination. Samples from vaccinated people were obtained from the UK trials COV001 and COV002, which included a single-blind randomized controlled phase 2/3 trial of AZD1222 (ChAdOx1 nCoV-19) in healthy adults. Trial participant PBMC samples were collected at day 0 and day 28 after the second dose for TCRbeta chain sequencing. The germline ends are 11 bases apart after V is trimmed by 9 bases and J by 4 bases. The CDR3 has 12 amino acids, counting the end cysteine and phenylalanine. Only the CDR3 region is kept as DNA, spanning 36 bases read in frame from base 1. CDR1 KGHDR and CDR2 SFDVKD were looked up in the germline V gene. Remarks on this clone: Its binding antigen is unknown. It has no much larger one-base neighbor in the sample; base qualities were not kept.

The CDR3 regions of human TCRbeta chains were subjected to immunosequencing. In the original analysis: Repertoire TCRs were matched against a reference library of SARS-CoV-2-specific TCRs generated with the MIRA antigen-specificity platform. Breadth was defined as the fraction of unique TCRs that were SARS-CoV-2-associated, and depth was defined as the fraction of total T cells that were SARS-CoV-2-associated. Using the MIRA data, each spike-specific TCR was mapped to the spike region that the TCR reacts to and placed in a CD4 or CD8 class. Log10-transformed breadth and depth values were compared by one-way ANOVA with Sidak's multiple comparisons tests. This is the immuneACCESS table as TCRdb keeps it, with only in-frame sequences that have V and J called. A part of the clones is gone; compared with another copy, unresolved V genes explain less than half, and the rest is unexplained. V, J and clone size reflect that table, while D and trimming were determined from the DNA. The sample table lists about 100,000 clones, over 90% of them with a count of one. The ten largest make up approximately 4.7% of the sample.

This TCR was sampled from an adult in good health. The sample consisted of peripheral blood, taken on day 0 of AZD1222 vaccination. The receptor chain draws on TRBV24-1 and TRBJ2-5, with the D gene call left open. The CDR3 reads as follows: CATPRLTETQYF. In nucleotides, the sequence is TGTGCCACCCCGAGGTTGACAGAGACCCAGTACTTC.